The rows below give T cell receptor beta chains drawn from one sample of a study of shared clonotypes between healthy human individuals. Produced via immunoSEQ multiplex PCR; TCRdb's table is partial and in-frame only. The table includes 640,000 or so clones, roughly 78% detected once. The source material was memory CD4+ T cells sorted from blood. These receptors all stem from a woman between 25 and 40 years old in good health. The CDR3 runs from the conserved cysteine through the conserved F or W. The D gene is left open where the match is weak. Not all rows give a size; the values are once, few, many and, for expanded clones, a class.

clone_size j_call d_call v_call cdr3_nt cdr3_aa
. TRBJ1-2 TRBD1 TRBV29-1 TGCAGCGCCACTGACCCGGGTCAGGGGGACTATGGCTACACCTTC CSATDPGQGDYGYTF
few TRBJ1-1 TRBD1 TRBV9 TGTGCCAGCAGCATCGCAGGACAGGAGTACACTGAAGCTTTCTTT CASSIAGQEYTEAFF
few TRBJ2-1 . TRBV7-8 TGTGCCAGCAGCTTACCACGGCGGGATGAGCAGTTCTTC CASSLPRRDEQFF
. TRBJ2-1 TRBD2 TRBV11-2 TGTGCCAGCAGCTTAGCGGGGGGAGGAGTTGAGCAGTTCTTC CASSLAGGGVEQFF
. TRBJ1-1 . TRBV2 TGTGCCAGCAGTGAGATAACAGGGTACACTGAAGCTTTCTTT CASSEITGYTEAFF
. TRBJ2-7 TRBD2 TRBV5-1 TGCGCCAGCAGCTTGAGGTCGGGTGGGAGGGCCGGCGACGAGCAGTACTTC CASSLRSGGRAGDEQYF
. TRBJ2-5 . TRBV5-6 TGTGCCAGCAGATCCGTGGGGAGTGGGTCAGAGACCCAGTACTTC CASRSVGSGSETQYF
few TRBJ1-2 TRBD1 TRBV19 TGTGCCAGTTCCGGGACAGGGACCCTTGGGTCTGGCTACACCTTC CASSGTGTLGSGYTF
few TRBJ1-2 . TRBV6-1 TGTGCCAGCTCAGTATCAGGTAGCTACACCTTC CASSVSGSYTF
. TRBJ2-7 . TRBV19 TGTGCCAGTAGTAGTATGGGGGAAGCCGAGCAGTACTTC CASSSMGEAEQYF
. TRBJ2-5 . TRBV4-2 TGTGCCAGCAGCCAAGGACTAGGTTCAGAGACCCAGTACTTC CASSQGLGSETQYF
. TRBJ2-7 TRBD1 TRBV10-3 TGTGCCATCAGCGGGGACAGCTCCTACGAGCAGTACTTC CAISGDSSYEQYF
. TRBJ2-3 TRBD2 TRBV6-1 TGTGCCAGCAGCGAAAGGCACGGGGGGACTAGCACAGATACGCAGTATTTT CASSERHGGTSTDTQYF
many TRBJ1-5 . TRBV19 TGTGCCAGTAGTCGGTATAGGAATCCCGAATGGCCCCAGCATTTT CASSRYRNPEWPQHF
few TRBJ2-7 TRBD1 TRBV25-1 TGTGCCAGCCAAACAGGACAGGGTTTGAGGGAGCAGTACTTC CASQTGQGLREQYF
. TRBJ2-7 . TRBV30 TGTGCCTGGAGTCCCGACGTGAGGATCGAGCAGTACTTC CAWSPDVRIEQYF
. TRBJ1-4 . TRBV5-1 TGCGCCAGCAGCTTGGTCACGGGTCAGGGGTCGGGTGAAAAACTGTTTTTT CASSLVTGQGSGEKLFF
. TRBJ2-5 TRBD1 TRBV19 TGTGCCAGTAGTTACCGGGACAGGGGAGGGGAGACCCAGTACTTC CASSYRDRGGETQYF
. TRBJ1-2 TRBD1 TRBV6-6 TGTGCCAGCAGCGGACAGGGGTCTTTGATCGATGGCTACACCTTC CASSGQGSLIDGYTF
. TRBJ2-7 TRBD1 TRBV5-1 TGCGCCAGCAGTCCCGGGACAGGGGGACTCGAGCAGTACTTC CASSPGTGGLEQYF
. TRBJ1-1 TRBD1 TRBV15 TGTGCCACCAGCACAAGGGACAGTGGAACTGAAGCTTTCTTT CATSTRDSGTEAFF
. TRBJ1-1 TRBD1 TRBV7-3 TGTGCCAGCAGCAAACCGGGACAGGGGGAAGCTTTCTTT CASSKPGQGEAFF
. TRBJ1-2 . TRBV2 TGTGCCAGCAGTGAAGCGGCGGACTCGGGTGGCTACACCTTC CASSEAADSGGYTF
. TRBJ2-5 . TRBV5-1 TGCGCCAGCAGCTTCGGTCAGGAAAGGCAGGTGCAGTACTTC CASSFGQERQVQYF
. TRBJ1-3 . TRBV9 TGTGCCAGCAGCCCCCGCGGGGGCGGTGGAAACACCATATATTTT CASSPRGGGGNTIYF
. TRBJ1-4 . TRBV7-9 TGTGCCAGCAGCCTAGGGCGTGACGAGATCAGGGCTAATGAAAAACTGTTTTTT CASSLGRDEIRANEKLFF
. TRBJ1-3 . TRBV9 TGTGCCAGCAGCGTAGACGCATACTCTGGAAACACCATATATTTT CASSVDAYSGNTIYF
. TRBJ2-7 . TRBV25-1 TGTGCCAGCAGTGAATGGAGCTCCTACGAGCAGTACTTC CASSEWSSYEQYF
once TRBJ2-5 . TRBV18 TGTGCCAGCTCCCCTCGGGCAGCGTACCAAGAGACCCAGTACTTC CASSPRAAYQETQYF